This T cell receptor beta chain was retrieved from a study of cytomegalovirus exposure and HLA in healthy donors. Points from the study as a whole: A previous analysis found most TCR beta V segments productive roughly 90% or roughly 30% of the time. The authors later found most CMV-associated TCR beta chains appeared HLA-restricted.

V lost 4 bases and J lost 10, with 10 bases in between. The CDR3 loop spans 11 amino acids. Germline CDR1 MGHDK, CDR2 SYGVNS. With respect to this clone: Its antigen remains unidentified.

With 60 Vbeta and 13 Jbeta primers, the PCR was carried out. Method: immunoSEQ multiplex PCR; TCRdb's copy keeps in-frame clones and lacks some. The profile shows roughly 160,000 clones, about four fifths of them singletons. This sequence originates from a woman in her forties or fifties in good health and CMV-seropositive. The chain links TRBV25-1 to TRBJ1-2, with no clear D. What was sequenced was PBMCs. CDR3 DNA sequence: TGTGCCAGCAGTGCCCTAGGAGCCTACACCTTC. This encodes CASSALGAYTF.